This entry concerns a single T cell receptor (beta chain). This table comes from immunoSEQ multiplex PCR, and its TCRdb copy is limited to in-frame clones, with some not included. The sample records over 45,000 clones, around 84% being singletons. This record belongs to a study of T cells in localized non-small cell lung cancer. The CDR3 runs 14 residues. Trimming removed 0 bases at V and 0 bases at J, with 5 bases between. CDR1 is KGHSH and CDR2 is LQKENI in the germline V gene. Specimen: PBMCs, collected before any cancer treatment. The sequence was collected from a female donor with stage II lung adenocarcinoma. The V call is TRBV18, the J call TRBJ1-1; no reliable D call. This CDR3 is CASSPPVMNTEAFF. In nucleotides, the CDR3 is TGTGCCAGCTCACCACCGGTTATGAACACTGAAGCTTTCTTT.